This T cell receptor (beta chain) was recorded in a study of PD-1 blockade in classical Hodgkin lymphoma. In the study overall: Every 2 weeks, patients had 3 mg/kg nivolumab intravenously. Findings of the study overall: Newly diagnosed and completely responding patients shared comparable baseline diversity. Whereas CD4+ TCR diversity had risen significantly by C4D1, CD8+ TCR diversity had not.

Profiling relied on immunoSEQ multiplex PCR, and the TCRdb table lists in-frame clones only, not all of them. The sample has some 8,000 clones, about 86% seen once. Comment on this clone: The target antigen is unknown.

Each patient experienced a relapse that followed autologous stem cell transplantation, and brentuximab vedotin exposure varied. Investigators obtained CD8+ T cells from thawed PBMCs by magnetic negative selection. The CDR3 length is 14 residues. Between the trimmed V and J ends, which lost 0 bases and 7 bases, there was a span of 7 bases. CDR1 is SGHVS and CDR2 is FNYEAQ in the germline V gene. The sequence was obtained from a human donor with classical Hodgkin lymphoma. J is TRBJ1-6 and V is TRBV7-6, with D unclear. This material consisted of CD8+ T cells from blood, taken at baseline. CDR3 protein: CASSLAGGNSPLHF. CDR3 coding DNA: TGTGCCAGCAGCTTAGCTGGTGGAAATTCACCCCTCCACTTT. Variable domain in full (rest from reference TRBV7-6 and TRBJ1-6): GAGVSQSPRYKVTKRGQDVALRCDPISGHVSLYWYRQALGQGPEFLTYFNYEAQQDKSGLPNDRFSAERPEGSISTLTIQRTEQRDSAMYRCASSLAGGNSPLHFGNGTRLTVT.